Sequencing of this T cell receptor beta chain was carried out in a study of cytomegalovirus exposure and HLA in healthy donors. PCR amplification relied on 60 Vbeta primers (plus 13 Jbeta primers). Clones were read by immunoSEQ multiplex PCR, and TCRdb kept only the in-frame ones, dropping some. The sample shows approximately 150,000 clones, 65% to 85% of them seen only once. With V trimmed by 5 bases and J by 8 bases, 3 bases remained unmatched. CDR1 and CDR2 from the germline V gene are SNHLY and FYNNEI. The CDR3 extends over 12 amino acids. This chain joins TRBV2 and TRBJ1-1, with 9 bases that match TRBD1. The clonotype comes from a woman in her thirties or forties in good health and CMV-seropositive. Sequencing was done on a sample of PBMCs. The CDR3 nucleotides are TGTGCCAGCAGTAGGACAGGGGTCGAAGCTTTCTTT. Translation: CASSRTGVEAFF. Using reference TRBV2 and TRBJ1-1 for the parts outside the CDR3, the full variable domain is EPEVTQTPSHQVTQMGQEVILRCVPISNHLYFYWYRQILGQKVEFLVSFYNNEISEKSEIFDDQFSVERPDGSNFTLKIRSTKLEDSAMYFCASSRTGVEAFFGQGTRLTVV.